These 15 T cell receptor beta chains came from one sample sequenced in a study of CD8 T cells in ankylosing spondylitis. Broader study findings: A motif in TCR beta, a set of under ten highly homologous variants, appeared characteristic of ankylosing spondylitis blood.

TCRdb reprocessed the 5' RACE reads via MiXCR and lists one record per CDR3 protein. This sample has 500,000 or so distinct CDR3 sequences, with 5.3% found just once. The antigens these receptors bind are not known. The sample was blood, either unsorted or a sorted T cell fraction (not recorded which). The receptor set was obtained from a male donor with ankylosing spondylitis.

A few counts support this clonotype. V usage is TRBV3-1 and J usage is TRBJ2-1; the match to TRBD2 covers 9 bases. Germline V gives CDR1 LGHDT, CDR2 YNNKEL (reference sequence). The CDR3 has 18 amino acids. The V gene end was trimmed by 1 base and the J gene end by 2 bases; junction bases not matched to a gene: 9. The CDR3 DNA is TGTGCCAGCAGCCAAGGGACCGGTCTAGCGGGGACCTACAATGAGCAGTTCTTC. It yields the protein CASSQGTGLAGTYNEQFF.

Many counts were recorded for this clonotype. The chain has TRBV20-1 and TRBJ1-3; D ambiguous. V gave up 5 bases and J gave up 0 bases, with 11 bases separating them. The length of the CDR3 is 14 residues. Per germline, CDR1 DFQATT and CDR2 SNEGSKA (reference sequence). CDR3 sequence: CSASDTSSGNTIYF. In DNA form, the CDR3 reads TGCAGTGCTTCAGACACGAGCTCTGGAAACACCATATATTTT.

This clonotype was detected many times. The chain is built from TRBV4-3 and TRBJ1-4; D is ambiguous. The germline gives CDR1 LGHNA, CDR2 YSLEER. The germline V and J ends were trimmed by 4 bases and 6 bases, with 9 bases remaining between them. The CDR3 contains 13 residues. Written as DNA, the CDR3 is TGCGCCAGCAGCCGTACTTGGGATGAAAAACTGTTTTTT. Encoded protein: CASSRTWDEKLFF.

This clonotype showed up many times. V gene TRBV6-5 combines with J gene TRBJ1-4, with D uncertain. Germline CDR1 is MNHEY and CDR2 is SVGAGI. Trimming cost V 0 bases and J 5 bases, with 10 bases left between them. The CDR3 totals 15 residues. Written as DNA, the CDR3 is TGTGCCAGCAGTTACTCGGGCCGACCAAATGAAAAACTGTTTTTT. Amino acids: CASSYSGRPNEKLFF.

This chain joins TRBV7-9 and TRBJ2-5, with D maybe TRBD2 (6 bases). Germline V gives CDR1 SEHNR, CDR2 FQNEAQ (reference sequence). V was cut by 7 bases and J by 2 bases, with 14 bases left in between. The CDR3 has 14 residues. CDR3 sequence (DNA): TGTGCCAGCATTTTTGGGGGGTCTCAAGAGACCCAGTACTTC. Encoded protein: CASIFGGSQETQYF.

The CDR3 DNA is TGCGCCAGCAGCCATTTTTGGGACAGGCCAACTAACTATGGCTACACCTTC. Amino acid sequence: CASSHFWDRPTNYGYTF. This chain links TRBV4-3 with TRBJ1-2; 8 bases are shared with TRBD1. Germline V gene data show CDR1 as LGHNA and CDR2 as YSLEER. This CDR3 has 17 residues. The trim removed 3 bases at V and 0 bases at J, leaving 9 bases unmatched.

This clonotype came up many times. The rearrangement links TRBV4-2 to TRBJ2-1; 9 positions agree with TRBD2. The CDR3 length is 12 residues. CDR1 is LGHNA, CDR2 YNFKEQ, per germline. Germline trimming cut 4 bases from V and 12 bases from J; bases unmatched to any gene: 4. The CDR3 is CASSLAGEGQFF. For the CDR3, the DNA is TGTGCCAGCAGCCTAGCGGGAGAAGGGCAGTTCTTC.

This clonotype was counted many times. The chain carries TRBV6-1 and TRBJ2-7, with TRBD2 matching over 10 bases. CDR3 length: 14 amino acids. The V segment lost 8 bases and the J segment 1 base; nucleotides outside the gene matches: 5. The germline V gene encodes CDR1 MNHNS and CDR2 SASEGT. The CDR3 DNA is TGTGCCAGCCAAGCGGGAGGGGGGTCCTACGAGCAGTACTTC. Its protein product is CASQAGGGSYEQYF.

This clonotype was observed many times. The rearrangement links TRBV5-1 to TRBJ1-1; TRBD1 agrees at 8 bases. Germline CDR1 and CDR2: SGHRS and YFSETQ. The CDR3 totals 13 residues. The ends lost 4 bases at V and 6 bases at J; junction bases unmatched: 5. CDR3 loop: CASSPGQGAEAFF. For the CDR3, the DNA is TGCGCCAGCAGCCCTGGACAGGGAGCTGAAGCTTTCTTT.

This clonotype was seen many times. The rearrangement links TRBV13 to TRBJ2-7; D uncertain. The V and J ends lost 4 bases and 4 bases respectively, with 11 bases between them. The CDR3 contains 13 residues. CDR1 and CDR2 from the germline V gene are PRHDT and FYEKMQ (reference sequence). DNA of the CDR3: TGTGCCAGCAGCTCAATCGGAGCGTACGAGCAGTACTTC. The encoded protein is CASSSIGAYEQYF.

V is TRBV28 and J is TRBJ2-7; 7 bases line up with TRBD1. The length of the CDR3 is 13 residues. V was clipped by 5 bases and J by 6 bases; unmatched bases: 7. The germline V gene encodes CDR1 MDHEN and CDR2 SYDVKM. The CDR3 nucleotides are TGTGCCAGCAGTACCTACAGGGGTCGCGAGCAGTACTTC. Translation gives CASSTYRGREQYF. Full variable domain (missing parts from reference TRBV28 and TRBJ2-7): DVKVTQSSRYLVKRTGEKVFLECVQDMDHENMFWYRQDPGLGLRLIYFSYDVKMKEKGDIPEGYSVSREKKERFSLILESASTNQTSMYLCASSTYRGREQYFGPGTRLTVT.

This clonotype was seen repeatedly, ten times or more. The chain couples TRBV11-2 to TRBJ2-3; TRBD2 agrees at 8 bases. V shed 4 bases, J shed 5 bases, and the junction held 8 bases outside the gene matches. Germline loops: CDR1 SGHAT, CDR2 FQNNGV. The CDR3 extends over 15 amino acids. The CDR3 nucleotides are TGTGCCAGCAGCTCTAGCGGGTGGAATGGAGATACGCAGTATTTT. Its translation: CASSSSGWNGDTQYF.

Many counts were recorded for this clonotype. The chain uses TRBV4-2 and TRBJ2-1; 8 nucleotides agree with TRBD2. The CDR3 sequence is 19 residues long. Trimming cost V 1 base and J 7 bases; bases outside gene matches: 18. The germline CDR1 and CDR2 sequences are LGHNA and YNFKEQ. In DNA, the CDR3 is TGTGCCAGCAGCCAAGTTGGGCGGGGGGCGAGGACCTTCCGAAATGAGCAGTTCTTC. Translation gives CASSQVGRGARTFRNEQFF.

This clonotype was counted ten times or more. This chain joins TRBV10-3 and TRBJ2-1; perhaps D is TRBD1 or TRBD2 (5 bases each). The V gene lost 6 bases and the J gene lost 0 bases, with 9 bases spanning the gap. Germline V CDR1 and CDR2: ENHRY, SYGVKD. The length of the CDR3 is 14 residues. The CDR3 is CAIRGTSSYNEQFF. CDR3 sequence (DNA): TGTGCCATCAGGGGGACGAGCTCCTACAATGAGCAGTTCTTC.

Remarks on this clonotype: This may be a read error: a much more frequent sequence differs by one nucleotide. The chain couples TRBV5-5 to TRBJ1-2; the D is unclear. CDR3 size: 14 residues. Germline CDR1 reads SGHKS; CDR2 reads YYEKEE (reference sequence). The CDR3 sequence is CASGLGRSNYGYTF. The CDR3, as DNA: TGTGCCAGCGGCTTGGGGAGATCGAACTATGGCTACACCTTC. The whole variable domain, remainder taken from reference TRBV5-5 and TRBJ1-2, is DAGVTQSPTHLIKTRGQQVTLRCSPISGHKSVSWYQQVLGQGPQFIFQYYEKEERGRGNFPDRFSARQFPNYSSELNVNALLLGDSALYLCASGLGRSNYGYTFGSGTRLTVV.